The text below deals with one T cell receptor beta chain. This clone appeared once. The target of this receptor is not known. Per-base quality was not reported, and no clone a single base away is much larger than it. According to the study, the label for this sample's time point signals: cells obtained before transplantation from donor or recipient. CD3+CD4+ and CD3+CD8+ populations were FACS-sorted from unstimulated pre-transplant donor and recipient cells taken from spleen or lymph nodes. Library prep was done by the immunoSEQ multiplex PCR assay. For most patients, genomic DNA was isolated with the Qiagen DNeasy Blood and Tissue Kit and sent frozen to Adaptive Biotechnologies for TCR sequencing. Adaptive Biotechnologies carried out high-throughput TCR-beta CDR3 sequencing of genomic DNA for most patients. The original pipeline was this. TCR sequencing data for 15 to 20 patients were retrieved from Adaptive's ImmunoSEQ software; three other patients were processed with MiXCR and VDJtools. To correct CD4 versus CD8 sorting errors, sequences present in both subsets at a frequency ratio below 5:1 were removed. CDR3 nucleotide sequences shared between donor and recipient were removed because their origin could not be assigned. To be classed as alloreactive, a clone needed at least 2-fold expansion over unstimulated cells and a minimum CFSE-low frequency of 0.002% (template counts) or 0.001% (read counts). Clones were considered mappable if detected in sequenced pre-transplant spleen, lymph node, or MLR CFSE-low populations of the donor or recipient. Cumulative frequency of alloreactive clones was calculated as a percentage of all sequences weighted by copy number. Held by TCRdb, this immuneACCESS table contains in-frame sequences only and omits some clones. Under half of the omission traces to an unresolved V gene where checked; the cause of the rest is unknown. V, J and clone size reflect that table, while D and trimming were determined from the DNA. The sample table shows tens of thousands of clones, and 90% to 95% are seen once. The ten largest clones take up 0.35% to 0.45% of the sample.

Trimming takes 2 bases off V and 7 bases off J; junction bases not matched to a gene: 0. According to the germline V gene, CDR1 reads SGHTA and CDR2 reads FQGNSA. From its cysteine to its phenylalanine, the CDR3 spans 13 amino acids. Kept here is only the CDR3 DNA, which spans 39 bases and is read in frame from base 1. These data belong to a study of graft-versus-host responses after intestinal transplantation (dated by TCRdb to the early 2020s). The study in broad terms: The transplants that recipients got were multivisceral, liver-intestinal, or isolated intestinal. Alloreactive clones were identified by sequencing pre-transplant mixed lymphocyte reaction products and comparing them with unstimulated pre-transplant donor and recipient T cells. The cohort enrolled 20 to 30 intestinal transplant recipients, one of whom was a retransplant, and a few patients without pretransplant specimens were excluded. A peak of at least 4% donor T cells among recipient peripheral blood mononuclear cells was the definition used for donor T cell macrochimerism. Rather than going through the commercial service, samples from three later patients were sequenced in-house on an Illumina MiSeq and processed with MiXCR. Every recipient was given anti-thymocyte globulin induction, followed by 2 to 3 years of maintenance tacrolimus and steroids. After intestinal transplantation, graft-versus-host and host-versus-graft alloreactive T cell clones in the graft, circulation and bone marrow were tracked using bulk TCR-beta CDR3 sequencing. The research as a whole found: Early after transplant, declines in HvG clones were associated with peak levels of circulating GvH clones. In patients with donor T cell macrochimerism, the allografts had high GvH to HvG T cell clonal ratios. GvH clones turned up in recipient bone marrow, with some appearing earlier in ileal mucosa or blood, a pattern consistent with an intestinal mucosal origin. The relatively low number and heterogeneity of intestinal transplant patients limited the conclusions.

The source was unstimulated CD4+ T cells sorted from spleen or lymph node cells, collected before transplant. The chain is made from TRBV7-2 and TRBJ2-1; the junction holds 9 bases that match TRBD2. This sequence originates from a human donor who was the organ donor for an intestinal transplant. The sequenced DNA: TGTGCCAGCAGCTTACTAGCGGGGAATGAGCAGTTCTTC. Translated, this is CASSLLAGNEQFF.